Shown below are 32 T cell receptor beta chains from a single sample sequenced in a study of brain T cells in children with intractable seizures (dated by TCRdb to the early 2020s). This specimen's time point label, per the study, means: resected brain tissue, or blood drawn just prior to surgery. Library method: the immunoSEQ multiplex PCR assay. Here the immuneACCESS table is served through TCRdb, limited to in-frame sequences with V and J called. Missing clones are a known gap in these copies; in checked studies unresolved V genes cover under half, and the rest lacks a known reason. The sample table contains over 95,000 clones; only one count was recorded for 94% of them. The ten biggest clones cover about 4% of the sample. Here the sequenced sample was peripheral blood, taken at surgery. The receptor source for this set is a boy less than two years old with hemimegalencephaly and intractable seizures.

The V call is TRBV4-2, the J call TRBJ2-1; 12 bases align to TRBD2. The CDR3 contains 17 residues. V lost 3 bases to trimming and J lost 7 bases; unmatched junction nucleotides: 10. Germline lookup yields CDR1 LGHNA and CDR2 YNFKEQ. CDR3: CASSHSSGRANPNEQFF. Written as DNA, the CDR3 is TGTGCCAGCAGCCATTCTAGCGGGAGGGCCAATCCAAATGAGCAGTTCTTC.

The chain couples TRBV6-5 to TRBJ1-6; TRBD1 matches 10 bases. The CDR3 loop spans 14 amino acids. J was trimmed by 11 bases and V by 6 bases; bases with no gene match: 7. The V gene's germline CDR1 is MNHEY and CDR2 SVGAGI. Here the CDR3 reads CASSTGDRGPPLHF. The CDR3 DNA sequence: TGTGCCAGCAGCACGGGGGACAGGGGCCCACCCCTCCACTTT.

This chain uses TRBV9 with TRBJ1-4; D is perhaps TRBD1 (6 bases). The ends were cut back, 4 bases at V and 5 bases at J, with 18 bases in the middle. The CDR3 has 16 amino acids. Germline V lookup: CDR1 SGDLS, CDR2 YYNGEE. In nucleotides, the CDR3 is TGTGCCAGCAGCTCCTCTAAGGGGGGAGAGAATGAAAAACTGTTTTTT. Amino acids: CASSSSKGGENEKLFF.

This clone was picked up one time. The J gene is TRBJ2-3, the V gene TRBV7-3; TRBD2 matches at 9 bases. The V gene's germline CDR1 is SGHTA and CDR2 FQGTGA. The CDR3 contains 16 residues. V was clipped by 5 bases and J by 0 bases; unmatched bases: 6. CDR3 in amino acids: CASSPGLAPSTDTQYF. The CDR3 region has the DNA TGTGCCAGCAGCCCCGGACTAGCGCCTAGCACAGATACGCAGTATTTT.

V usage is TRBV3-1 (or the pseudogene TRBV3-2) and J usage is TRBJ1-4, with 7 bases that match TRBD1. V trimming: 1 base; J trimming: 7 bases; junction bases outside the gene matches: 3. The CDR3 contains 14 residues. CDR1 LGHDT and CDR2 YNNKEL come from the germline V gene (reference sequence). This chain's CDR3 is CASSQGGGSEKLFF. The CDR3 DNA reads TGTGCCAGCAGCCAAGGAGGGGGCAGTGAAAAACTGTTTTTT.

This sequence joins TRBV11-2 and TRBJ1-3; 10 bases are shared with TRBD1. The CDR3 is 18 amino acids. Trimming removed 5 bases from V and 2 bases from J; junction bases left unmatched: 12. Germline V gene lookup returns CDR1 SGHAT and CDR2 FQNNGV. The CDR3 DNA reads TGTGCCAGCAGCGTGATCCGGGACAGGGGCATCCCTGGAAACACCATATATTTT. Translation: CASSVIRDRGIPGNTIYF.

This rearrangement joins TRBV30 to TRBJ1-1, with D hard to call. This CDR3 contains 13 residues. CDR1 is GTSNPN, CDR2 SVGIG, per germline (reference sequence). V was cut by 5 bases and J by 1 base, with 11 bases left in between. The DNA for the CDR3 is TGTGCCTGGCGCCCCCTTGGGAACACTGAAGCTTTCTTT. This gives the protein CAWRPLGNTEAFF.

The chain carries TRBV5-6 and TRBJ2-5, with D possibly matching TRBD1 (5 bases). The CDR3 consists of 14 residues. Trimming took off 0 bases at V and 4 bases at J, with 10 bases between the two ends. The germline V gene has CDR1 SGHDT and CDR2 YYEEEE. The CDR3 is CASSLAGPGETQYF. As DNA, the CDR3 is TGTGCCAGCAGCTTGGCAGGGCCGGGAGAGACCCAGTACTTC. Together with reference TRBV5-6 and TRBJ2-5, the CDR3 gives the full variable domain: DAGVTQSPTHLIKTRGQQVTLRCSPKSGHDTVSWYQQALGQGPQFIFQYYEEEERQRGNFPDRFSGHQFPNYSSELNVNALLLGDSALYLCASSLAGPGETQYFGPGTRLLVL.

This sequence joins TRBV28 and TRBJ2-1; 9 nucleotides agree with TRBD2. Germline CDR1 reads MDHEN; CDR2 reads SYDVKM. The ends lost 6 bases at V and 5 bases at J; junction bases unmatched: 11. The CDR3 runs to 16 residues. The CDR3 nucleotides are TGTGCCAGCAGCCCCATTGGCGGGAGGGCCGACAATGAGCAGTTCTTC. Amino acid sequence: CASSPIGGRADNEQFF.

The J gene is TRBJ2-1, the V gene TRBV29-1; the D gene could be TRBD1 or TRBD2 (6 bases each). V lost 6 bases to trimming and J lost 0 bases, with 12 bases between them. The CDR3 has 14 amino acids. Germline loops: CDR1 SQVTM, CDR2 ANQGSEA. CDR3 DNA sequence: TGCAGCGTCGTGAGGGGGGACTCCTACAATGAGCAGTTCTTC. Translated: CSVVRGDSYNEQFF.

The V call is TRBV21-1, the J call TRBJ2-5; TRBD2, the table's D call, was not compared with the DNA. TRBV21-1 is labeled a pseudogene. This CDR3 contains 15 residues. Here the CDR3 reads CASSKVGVSRETQYF. CDR3 DNA: TGTGCCAGCAGCAAAGTAGGAGTAAGTAGAGAGACCCAGTACTTC.

This clone was seen only once. This chain links TRBV27 with TRBJ2-7; D gene unclear. The CDR3 runs to 13 residues. The V gene lost 1 base and the J gene lost 2 bases, with 6 bases spanning the gap. The germline gives CDR1 MNHEY, CDR2 SMNVEV (reference sequence). Here the CDR3 reads CASSLWPPYEQYF. The CDR3 DNA reads as TGTGCCAGCAGTTTATGGCCCCCCTACGAGCAGTACTTC.

CDR3 sequence: CASSKPPTASYEQYF. Written as DNA, the CDR3 is TGTGCCAGCAGCAAACCTCCTACGGCTTCCTACGAGCAGTACTTC. The chain combines TRBV21-1 with TRBJ2-7. TRBV21-1 is a pseudogene. This CDR3 has 15 amino acids.

J is TRBJ2-7 and V is TRBV27; D is possibly TRBD1 (5 bases). Trimming took 2 bases from V and 2 from J, leaving 16 bases between them. Per the germline V gene, CDR1 is MNHEY and CDR2 is SMNVEV (reference sequence). The CDR3 has 16 amino acids. The CDR3, as DNA: TGTGCCAGCAGTTTAGATTTTTGGGGCTTCCCCTACGAGCAGTACTTC. Translating gives CASSLDFWGFPYEQYF.

The rearrangement uses TRBV11-2 and TRBJ2-1; 14 nucleotides agree with TRBD2. Germline-derived CDR1 and CDR2 are SGHAT and FQNNGV. The CDR3 contains 16 residues. The J segment lost 5 bases and the V segment lost 9 bases, leaving 9 bases of the junction unmatched. The DNA of the CDR3 is TGTGCCAGAGGGACTAGCGGGAGAGGGGATCACAATGAGCAGTTCTTC. Encoded protein: CARGTSGRGDHNEQFF.

The J gene is TRBJ1-3, the V gene TRBV6-1, with D perhaps TRBD1 (5 bases). This CDR3 is built from 14 residues. Germline loops: CDR1 MNHNS, CDR2 SASEGT. V shed 2 bases and J shed 4 bases, with 9 bases lying between them. DNA for the CDR3: TGTGCCAGCAGTGAACCGGGGCCGGGAAACACCATATATTTT. Translation: CASSEPGPGNTIYF.

CDR3 amino acids: CASSLQGSQPQHF. CDR3 in DNA: TGTGCCAGTAGCCTACAGGGGAGTCAGCCCCAGCATTTT. The V and J genes are TRBV19 and TRBJ1-5; 7 bases align to TRBD1. Germline loops: CDR1 LNHDA, CDR2 SQIVND (reference sequence). V lost 6 bases and J lost 6; bases outside the gene matches: 5. The CDR3 totals 13 residues.

This sequence joins TRBV5-1 and TRBJ2-3; 14 positions match TRBD2. Per germline, CDR1 SGHRS and CDR2 YFSETQ. Trimming took 3 bases from V and 2 from J; bases not matched to a gene: 8. This CDR3 has 18 amino acids. The CDR3 region has the DNA TGCGCCAGCAGCTCGGGACTAGCGGGAGCGATCAACACAGATACGCAGTATTTT. It encodes CASSSGLAGAINTDTQYF.

V gene TRBV6-6 combines with J gene TRBJ2-1; 10 nucleotides agree with TRBD1. The CDR3 is 17 amino acids. The junction had 13 bases not matched to a gene; V was cut back by 5 bases and J by 6 bases. Germline loops: CDR1 MNHNY, CDR2 SVGAGI (reference sequence). CDR3 sequence: CASSHMSRTGGPNEQFF. The CDR3 coding sequence is TGTGCCAGCAGTCACATGTCCCGGACAGGGGGGCCCAATGAGCAGTTCTTC.

This sequence joins TRBV9 and TRBJ2-3; D gene unclear. The germline V and J ends were trimmed by 4 bases and 4 bases, with 7 bases remaining between them. This CDR3 is built from 12 residues. Germline lookup yields CDR1 SGDLS and CDR2 YYNGEE. The CDR3 here is CASSPTPDTQYF. CDR3 nucleotide sequence: TGTGCCAGCAGCCCTACCCCAGATACGCAGTATTTT.

The V call is TRBV11-3, the J call TRBJ2-7; TRBD1 matches 9 bases. Germline CDR1 SGHNT, CDR2 YENEEA. The length of the CDR3 is 17 residues. With 1 base clipped from V and 1 base from J, the junction kept 8 bases outside the gene matches. The DNA of the CDR3 is TGTGCCAGCAGCTTAGTCCGGACAGGGGACTCTTCCTACGAGCAGTACTTC. This encodes CASSLVRTGDSSYEQYF.

This sequence joins TRBV29-1 and TRBJ1-3, with a tentative D call TRBD1 (5 bases). V dropped 3 bases and J dropped 2 bases, with 11 bases sitting between them. The germline gives CDR1 SQVTM, CDR2 ANQGSEA. The CDR3 totals 14 residues. In nucleotides, the CDR3 is TGCAGCGTTGATCCAGGGACCGCTGGAAACACCATATATTTT. Translation: CSVDPGTAGNTIYF.

This rearrangement joins TRBV7-2 to TRBJ2-7, with 12 nucleotides matching TRBD2. The CDR3 totals 15 residues. Germline CDR1 and CDR2: SGHTA and FQGNSA. V shed 3 bases and J 0 bases; nucleotides not matched to a gene: 0. CDR3 loop: CASSLTSGSSYEQYF. CDR3 nucleotide sequence: TGTGCCAGCAGCTTGACTAGCGGGAGCTCCTACGAGCAGTACTTC.

This chain connects TRBV27 to TRBJ2-5; possibly TRBD1 or TRBD2 for D (7 bases each). The CDR3 length is 17 residues. Germline V gene sequence: CDR1 MNHEY, CDR2 SMNVEV (reference sequence). V was pared by 5 bases and J by 1 base, with 20 bases between. Written as DNA, the CDR3 is TGTGCCAGCAGTCCGGACTGGGACAGCGGGGCCCAAGAGACCCAGTACTTC. It translates to CASSPDWDSGAQETQYF.

The chain combines TRBV7-9 with TRBJ2-1; D is undetermined. From germline, CDR1 is SEHNR and CDR2 FQNEAQ (reference sequence). The CDR3 contains 14 residues. The V gene lost 2 bases and the J gene lost 2 bases, with 7 bases spanning the gap. CDR3 in DNA: TGTGCCAGCAGCTTATCCTCTACCTACAATGAGCAGTTCTTC. It translates to CASSLSSTYNEQFF.

J is TRBJ2-7 and V is TRBV6-2 or TRBV6-3, with unresolved D. The V gene lost 0 bases and the J gene lost 1 base, with 4 bases spanning the gap. Germline CDR1 and CDR2: MNHEY and SVGEGT. The CDR3 totals 13 residues. CDR3 amino acids: CASSYSASYEQYF. DNA of the CDR3: TGTGCCAGCAGTTACTCCGCGTCCTACGAGCAGTACTTC.

The chain recombines TRBV27 with TRBJ2-7; 10 nucleotides line up with TRBD2. Germline CDR1 MNHEY, CDR2 SMNVEV (reference sequence). The CDR3 is 15 amino acids. Losses at the gene ends were 7 bases for V and 1 base for J; bases not matched to a gene: 7. The CDR3 DNA reads as TGTGCCAGCAAGCGGGAGGGCCTCCTTTCCTACGAGCAGTACTTC. Its protein product is CASKREGLLSYEQYF.

The chain links TRBV28 to TRBJ2-1; TRBD1 aligns across 7 bases. The CDR3 has 15 residues. Germline loops: CDR1 MDHEN, CDR2 SYDVKM. V shed 8 bases and J 0 bases; nucleotides not matched to a gene: 7. CDR3 region: CASLLGGRSYNEQFF. The CDR3 DNA follows: TGTGCCAGCTTGTTAGGGGGCCGCTCCTACAATGAGCAGTTCTTC.

The V call is TRBV25-1, the J call TRBJ1-6, with D uncertain. Trimming removed 6 bases from V and 4 bases from J, with 22 bases in between. The germline V gene encodes CDR1 MGHDK and CDR2 SYGVNS. This CDR3 contains 18 residues. The CDR3 is CASRVTTPDIGYNSPLHF. Here the CDR3 DNA reads TGTGCCAGCAGAGTGACCACCCCGGATATAGGGTATAATTCACCCCTCCACTTT. Combining the CDR3 with reference TRBV25-1 and TRBJ1-6 gives the whole variable domain EADIYQTPRYLVIGTGKKITLECSQTMGHDKMYWYQQDPGMELHLIHYSYGVNSTEKGDLSSESTVSRIRTEHFPLTLESARPSHTSQYLCASRVTTPDIGYNSPLHFGNGTRLTVT.

V usage is TRBV4-3 and J usage is TRBJ2-1; no reliable D call. The V end lost 1 base, the J end lost 9 bases, and 16 bases lay between the germline ends. The CDR3 runs 15 residues. CDR1 and CDR2 (germline): LGHNA, YSLEER. CDR3 bases: TGCGCCAGCAGCCAAGGAAGAGCCAGCTCAACTGAGCAGTTCTTC. Its translation: CASSQGRASSTEQFF.

This clone was seen only once. This rearrangement joins TRBV7-2 to TRBJ2-7; no clear D. The V and J ends lost 3 bases and 3 bases respectively, with 15 bases between them. The CDR3 has 15 residues. CDR1 and CDR2 from the germline V gene are SGHTA and FQGNSA. The CDR3 DNA reads TGTGCCAGCAGCTTTTTAGGTGCTAGAATCTACGAGCAGTACTTC. Amino acids: CASSFLGARIYEQYF.

This chain uses TRBV19 with TRBJ1-5; 9 bases map to TRBD1. Germline V CDR1 and CDR2: LNHDA, SQIVND (reference sequence). V lost 4 bases to trimming and J lost 3 bases; unmatched junction nucleotides: 10. The CDR3 has 17 amino acids. CDR3 nucleotides: TGTGCCAGTAGTACGGGACAGGGACTACAAGACAATCAGCCCCAGCATTTT. This sequence encodes CASSTGQGLQDNQPQHF.